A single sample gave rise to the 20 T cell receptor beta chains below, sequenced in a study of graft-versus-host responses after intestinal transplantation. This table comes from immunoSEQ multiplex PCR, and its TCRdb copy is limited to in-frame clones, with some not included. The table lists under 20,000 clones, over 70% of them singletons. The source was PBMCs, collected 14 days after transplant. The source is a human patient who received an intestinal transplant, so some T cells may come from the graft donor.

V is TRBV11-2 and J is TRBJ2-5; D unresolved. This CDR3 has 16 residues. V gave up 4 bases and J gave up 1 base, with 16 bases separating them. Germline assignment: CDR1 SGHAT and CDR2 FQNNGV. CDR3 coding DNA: TGTGCCAGCAGCTCCTCAGTTATCACACCCCAAGAGACCCAGTACTTC. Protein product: CASSSSVITPQETQYF.

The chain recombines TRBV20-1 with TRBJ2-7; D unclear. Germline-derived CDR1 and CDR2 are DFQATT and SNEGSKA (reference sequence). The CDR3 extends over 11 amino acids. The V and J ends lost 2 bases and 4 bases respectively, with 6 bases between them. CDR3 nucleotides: TGCAGTGCTAGATCCGATTACGAGCAGTACTTC. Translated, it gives CSARSDYEQYF.

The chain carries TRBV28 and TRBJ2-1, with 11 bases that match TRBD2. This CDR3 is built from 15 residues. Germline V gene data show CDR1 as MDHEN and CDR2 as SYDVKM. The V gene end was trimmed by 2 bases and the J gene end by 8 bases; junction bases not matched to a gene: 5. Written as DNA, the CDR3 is TGTGCCAGCAGTTTAACTAGCGGGAGTGGTGATGAGCAGTTCTTC. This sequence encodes CASSLTSGSGDEQFF.

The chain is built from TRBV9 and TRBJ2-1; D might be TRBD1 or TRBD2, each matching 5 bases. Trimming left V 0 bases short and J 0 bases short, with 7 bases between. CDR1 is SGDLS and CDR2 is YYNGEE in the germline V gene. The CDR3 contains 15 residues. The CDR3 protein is CASSVAGGSYNEQFF. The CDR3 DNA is TGTGCCAGCAGCGTAGCTGGGGGCTCCTACAATGAGCAGTTCTTC. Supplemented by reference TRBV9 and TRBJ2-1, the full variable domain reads DSGVTQTPKHLITATGQRVTLRCSPRSGDLSVYWYQQSLDQGLQFLIQYYNGEERAKGNILERFSAQQFPDLHSELNLSSLELGDSALYFCASSVAGGSYNEQFFGPGTRLTVL.

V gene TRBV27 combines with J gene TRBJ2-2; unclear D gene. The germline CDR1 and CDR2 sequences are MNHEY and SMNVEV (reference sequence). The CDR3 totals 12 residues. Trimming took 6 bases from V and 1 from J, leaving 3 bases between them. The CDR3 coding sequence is TGTGCCAGCAGAGAGAACACCGGGGAGCTGTTTTTT. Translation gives CASRENTGELFF.

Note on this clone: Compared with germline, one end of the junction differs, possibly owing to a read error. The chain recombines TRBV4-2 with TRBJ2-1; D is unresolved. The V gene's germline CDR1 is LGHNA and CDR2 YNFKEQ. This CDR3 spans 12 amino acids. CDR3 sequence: CASSQSFNEQFF. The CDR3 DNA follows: TGTGCCAGCAGCCAATCCTTCAATGAGCAGTTCTTC.

The CDR3 DNA follows: TGTGCCAGCAGCCGGACAGGGGAGTATCAGCCCCAGCATTTT. Its protein is CASSRTGEYQPQHF. This chain joins TRBV7-9 and TRBJ1-5, with 9 bases fitting TRBD1. This CDR3 contains 14 residues. V shed 5 bases and J 5 bases; nucleotides not matched to a gene: 4. Germline V CDR1 and CDR2: SEHNR, FQNEAQ (reference sequence).

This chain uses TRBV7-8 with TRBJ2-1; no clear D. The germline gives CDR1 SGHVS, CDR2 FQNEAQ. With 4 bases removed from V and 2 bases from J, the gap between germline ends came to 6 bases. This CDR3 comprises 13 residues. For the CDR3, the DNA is TGTGCCAGCAGCTCGACGGCCTACAATGAGCAGTTCTTC. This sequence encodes CASSSTAYNEQFF. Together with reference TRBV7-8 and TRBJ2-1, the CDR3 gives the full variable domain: GAGVSQSPRYKVAKRGQDVALRCDPISGHVSLFWYQQALGQGPEFLTYFQNEAQLDKSGLPSDRFFAERPEGSVSTLKIQRTQQEDSAVYLCASSSTAYNEQFFGPGTRLTVL.

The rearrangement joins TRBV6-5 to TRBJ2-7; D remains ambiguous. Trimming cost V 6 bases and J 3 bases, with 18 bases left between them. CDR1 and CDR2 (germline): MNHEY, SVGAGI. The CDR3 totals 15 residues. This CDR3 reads CASRIRVLDVYEQYF. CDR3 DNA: TGTGCCAGCAGAATCCGGGTTCTGGACGTCTACGAGCAGTACTTC.

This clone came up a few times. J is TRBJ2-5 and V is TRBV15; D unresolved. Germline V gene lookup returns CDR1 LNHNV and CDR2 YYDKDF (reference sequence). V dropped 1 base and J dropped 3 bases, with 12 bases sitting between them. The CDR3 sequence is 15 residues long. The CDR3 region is CATSRARAAEETQYF. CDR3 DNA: TGTGCCACCAGCAGAGCCCGGGCTGCCGAAGAGACCCAGTACTTC.

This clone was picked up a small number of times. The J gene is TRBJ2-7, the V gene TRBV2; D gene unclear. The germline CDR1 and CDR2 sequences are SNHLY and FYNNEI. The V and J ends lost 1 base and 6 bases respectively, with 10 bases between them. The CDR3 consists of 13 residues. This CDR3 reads CASSEGRLSEQYF. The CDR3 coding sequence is TGTGCCAGCAGTGAAGGCCGGCTCTCCGAGCAGTACTTC. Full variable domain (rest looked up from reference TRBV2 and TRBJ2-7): EPEVTQTPSHQVTQMGQEVILRCVPISNHLYFYWYRQILGQKVEFLVSFYNNEISEKSEIFDDQFSVERPDGSNFTLKIRSTKLEDSAMYFCASSEGRLSEQYFGPGTRLTVT.

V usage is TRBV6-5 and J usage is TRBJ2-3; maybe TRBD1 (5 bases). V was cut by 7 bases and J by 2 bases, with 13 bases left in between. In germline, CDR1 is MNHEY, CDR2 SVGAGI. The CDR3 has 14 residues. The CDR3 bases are TGTGCCAGCACCCCCCGACAGTCCACAGATACGCAGTATTTT. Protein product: CASTPRQSTDTQYF.

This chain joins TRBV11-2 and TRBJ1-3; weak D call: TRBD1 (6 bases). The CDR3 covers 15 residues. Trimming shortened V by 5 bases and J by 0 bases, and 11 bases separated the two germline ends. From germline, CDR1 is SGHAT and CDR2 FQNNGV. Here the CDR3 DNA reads TGTGCCAGCAGCGGACAGTTTAGCTCTGGAAACACCATATATTTT. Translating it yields CASSGQFSSGNTIYF.

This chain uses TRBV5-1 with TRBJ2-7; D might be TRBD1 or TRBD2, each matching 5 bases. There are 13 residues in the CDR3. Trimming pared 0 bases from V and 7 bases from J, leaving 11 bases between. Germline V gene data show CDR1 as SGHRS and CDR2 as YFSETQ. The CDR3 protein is CASSLGAGSEQYF. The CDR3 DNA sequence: TGCGCCAGCAGCTTGGGTGCAGGGAGTGAGCAGTACTTC.

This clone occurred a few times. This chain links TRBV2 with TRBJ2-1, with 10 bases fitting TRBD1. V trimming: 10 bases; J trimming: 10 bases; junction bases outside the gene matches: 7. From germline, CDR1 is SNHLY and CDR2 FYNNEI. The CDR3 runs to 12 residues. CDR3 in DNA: TGTGCCACCCGACAGGGGGCAAGGGAGCAGTTCTTC. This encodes CATRQGAREQFF. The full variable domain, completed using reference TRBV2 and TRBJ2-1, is EPEVTQTPSHQVTQMGQEVILRCVPISNHLYFYWYRQILGQKVEFLVSFYNNEISEKSEIFDDQFSVERPDGSNFTLKIRSTKLEDSAMYFCATRQGAREQFFGPGTRLTVL.

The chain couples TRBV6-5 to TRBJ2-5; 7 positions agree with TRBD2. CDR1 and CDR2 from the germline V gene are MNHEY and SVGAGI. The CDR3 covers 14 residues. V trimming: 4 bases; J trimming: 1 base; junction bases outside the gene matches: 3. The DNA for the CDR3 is TGTGCCAGCAGTTCTGGCGGGGGCCAAGAGACCCAGTACTTC. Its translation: CASSSGGGQETQYF.

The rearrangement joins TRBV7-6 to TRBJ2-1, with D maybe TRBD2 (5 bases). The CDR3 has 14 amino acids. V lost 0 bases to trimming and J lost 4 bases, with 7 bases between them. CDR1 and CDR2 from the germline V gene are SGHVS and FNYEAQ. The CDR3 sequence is CASSLAGEYNEQFF. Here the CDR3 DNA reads TGTGCCAGCAGCTTAGCGGGAGAGTACAATGAGCAGTTCTTC.

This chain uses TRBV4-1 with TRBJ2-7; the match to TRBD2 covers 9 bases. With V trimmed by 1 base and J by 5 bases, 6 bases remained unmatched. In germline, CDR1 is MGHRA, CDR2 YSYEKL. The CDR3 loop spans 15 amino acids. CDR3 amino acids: CASSQVASGGNEQYF. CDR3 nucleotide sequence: TGCGCCAGCAGCCAAGTAGCAAGCGGGGGGAACGAGCAGTACTTC.

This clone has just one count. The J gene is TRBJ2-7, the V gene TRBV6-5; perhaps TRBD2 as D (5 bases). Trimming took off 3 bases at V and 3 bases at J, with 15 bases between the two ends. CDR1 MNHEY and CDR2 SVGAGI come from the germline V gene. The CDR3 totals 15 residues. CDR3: CASSYWAGAHYEQYF. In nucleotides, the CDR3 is TGTGCCAGCAGTTATTGGGCGGGTGCTCACTACGAGCAGTACTTC.

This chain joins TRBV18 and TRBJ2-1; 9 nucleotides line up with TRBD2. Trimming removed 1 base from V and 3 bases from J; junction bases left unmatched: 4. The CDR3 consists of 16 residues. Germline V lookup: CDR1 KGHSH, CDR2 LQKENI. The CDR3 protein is CASSPLSSGVYNEQFF. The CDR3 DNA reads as TGTGCCAGCTCACCACTCTCTAGCGGGGTCTACAATGAGCAGTTCTTC.